The 3 T cell receptor beta chains below were found in one sample sequenced in a study of blood T cell repertoires in COVID-19. Repertoires were generated with immunoSEQ multiplex PCR, while TCRdb's copy carries only in-frame clones and drops some. Of about 280,000 clones listed, about nine tenths are singletons. The specimen was peripheral blood. The receptors originated from a woman in her forties who had recovered from COVID-19.

The chain is built from TRBV7-3 and TRBJ2-7, with TRBD2 matching over 10 bases. CDR3 size: 16 residues. V shed 0 bases and J 3 bases; nucleotides not matched to a gene: 5. Germline V gives CDR1 SGHTA, CDR2 FQGTGA. The DNA of the CDR3 is TGTGCCAGCAGCTTAACGTTGGCTAGCGGGAGCTACGAGCAGTACTTC. Protein product: CASSLTLASGSYEQYF. Together with reference TRBV7-3 and TRBJ2-7, the CDR3 gives the full variable domain: GAGVSQTPSNKVTEKGKYVELRCDPISGHTALYWYRQSLGQGPEFLIYFQGTGAADDSGLPNDRFFAVRPEGSVSTLKIQRTERGDSAVYLCASSLTLASGSYEQYFGPGTRLTVT.

The rearrangement uses TRBV9 and TRBJ2-1; TRBD1 matches 9 bases. Germline V lookup: CDR1 SGDLS, CDR2 YYNGEE. The CDR3 consists of 17 residues. J gave up 7 bases and V 3 bases, and 14 bases lay outside the gene matches. CDR3 amino acids: CASSEPLTGGMGNEQFF. In nucleotides, the CDR3 is TGTGCCAGCAGCGAACCACTAACAGGGGGCATGGGAAATGAGCAGTTCTTC.

The chain employs TRBV7-9 and TRBJ1-5; D is unclear. Germline V gene lookup returns CDR1 SEHNR and CDR2 FQNEAQ (reference sequence). This CDR3 has 12 amino acids. Trimming took 7 bases from V and 4 from J, leaving 8 bases between them. CDR3 coding DNA: TGTGCCAGCAACTCAGGAAATCAGCCCCAGCATTTT. It encodes CASNSGNQPQHF.